A single sample gave rise to the 15 T cell receptor beta chains below, sequenced in a study of CD8+CD57+ T cells in acquired aplastic anemia. Profiling of TCR beta VDJ combinations and CDR3 sequences used genomic DNA as template. From the reads, TCRdb called clonotypes with MiXCR, one entry per CDR3 protein. The sample consists of around 200,000 distinct CDR3 sequences, about 44% of them appearing once. Sequencing was done on patients that had shown CD8+CD57+ cell expansion by flow cytometry. What was sequenced was sorted CD4+, CD8+, or CD8+CD57+ T cells (not recorded which) from PBMCs. Receptor source: a human donor with aplastic anemia.

This clonotype was detected a few times. The chain links TRBV10-3 to TRBJ1-6, with D possibly TRBD1 on 6 matching bases. V was shortened by 10 bases and J by 7 bases, with 14 bases between the two germline ends. Germline-derived CDR1 and CDR2 are ENHRY and SYGVKD. There are 13 residues in the CDR3. CDR3 loop: CASGWGANSPLHF. The CDR3 coding sequence is TGTGCCAGCGGGTGGGGGGCGAATTCACCCCTCCACTTT.

This clonotype was recorded at least ten times. V is TRBV6-1 and J is TRBJ1-6; 8 nucleotides align to TRBD1. CDR3 length: 15 amino acids. Germline CDR1 reads MNHNS; CDR2 reads SASEGT. Germline trimming cut 6 bases from V and 6 bases from J; bases unmatched to any gene: 7. The CDR3 nucleotides read TGTGCCAGCAGAGCGGGACAGGCCTTTAATTCACCCCTCCACTTT. This encodes CASRAGQAFNSPLHF.

In its sample, this clonotype was seen many times. V is TRBV20-1 and J is TRBJ2-1; TRBD1 matches at 7 bases. There are 13 residues in the CDR3. Germline V gene lookup returns CDR1 DFQATT and CDR2 SNEGSKA (reference sequence). With 2 bases clipped from V and 7 bases from J, the junction kept 5 bases outside the gene matches. The CDR3 DNA sequence: TGCAGTGCTAGAACCGACAGGGTGAATGAGCAGTTCTTC. Amino acids: CSARTDRVNEQFF.

The J gene is TRBJ1-1, the V gene TRBV29-1; 8 nucleotides agree with TRBD1. Germline assignment: CDR1 SQVTM and CDR2 ANQGSEA. This CDR3 contains 13 residues. V trimming: 7 bases; J trimming: 1 base; junction bases outside the gene matches: 5. CDR3: CSALDRGNTEAFF. The CDR3 coding sequence is TGCAGCGCACTCGACAGGGGGAACACTGAAGCTTTCTTT.

V is TRBV19 and J is TRBJ2-5; a possible D gene is TRBD2 (6 bases). Germline loops: CDR1 LNHDA, CDR2 SQIVND (reference sequence). The CDR3 length is 15 residues. Trimming removed 2 bases at V and 0 bases at J, with 10 bases between. The CDR3 DNA sequence: TGTGCCAGTAGTATACGCCGGGACTACCAAGAGACCCAGTACTTC. Amino acid sequence: CASSIRRDYQETQYF. The full variable domain, rest sourced from reference TRBV19 and TRBJ2-5, is DGGITQSPKYLFRKEGQNVTLSCEQNLNHDAMYWYRQDPGQGLRLIYYSQIVNDFQKGDIAEGYSVSREKKESFPLTVTSAQKNPTAFYLCASSIRRDYQETQYFGPGTRLLVL.

As DNA, the CDR3 is TGCAGTGCTAGAGGGGGGACAGGGTACTATGGCTACACCTTC. Protein: CSARGGTGYYGYTF. V usage is TRBV20-1 and J usage is TRBJ1-2; TRBD1 agrees at 9 bases. Per the germline V gene, CDR1 is DFQATT and CDR2 is SNEGSKA (reference sequence). V shed 1 base, J shed 3 bases, and the junction held 3 bases outside the gene matches. This CDR3 comprises 14 residues.

The chain employs TRBV4-3 and TRBJ1-2, with D perhaps TRBD1 (6 bases). CDR1 is LGHNA and CDR2 is YSLEER in the germline V gene. The CDR3 spans 15 residues. V was cut by 3 bases and J by 6 bases, with 17 bases left in between. CDR3 DNA: TGCGCCAGCAGCCAGCCCTCGGACAGTCGGGATGGCTACACCTTC. Its translation is CASSQPSDSRDGYTF.

This clonotype was found many times. A junction end diverges from the germline sequence, so it may reflect a read error. The chain employs TRBV2 and TRBJ2-2, with 9 bases lining up with TRBD1. The CDR3 runs 15 residues. Germline V gene sequence: CDR1 SNHLY, CDR2 FYNNEI. CDR3 region: CASREGTGRTGELFF. The CDR3 nucleotides are TGTGCCAGCAGGGAAGGGACAGGGCGAACCGGGGAGCTGTTTTTT.

This chain connects TRBV2 to TRBJ1-1; TRBD1 is a possible D gene (6 bases). This CDR3 comprises 13 residues. Germline V gene lookup returns CDR1 SNHLY and CDR2 FYNNEI. V dropped 8 bases and J dropped 8 bases, with 18 bases sitting between them. The CDR3 DNA reads TGTGCCAGCGGCATCGGGCTGGGGGGCGAAGCTTTCTTT. Protein sequence: CASGIGLGGEAFF.

This clonotype was counted at least ten times. J is TRBJ2-5 and V is TRBV2; possible D gene TRBD2, 6 bases. Germline assignment: CDR1 SNHLY and CDR2 FYNNEI. The germline V and J ends were trimmed by 5 bases and 2 bases, with 12 bases remaining between them. The CDR3 covers 14 residues. For the CDR3, the DNA is TGTGCCAGCAGTTTAAACGGACTACAAGAGACCCAGTACTTC. Protein sequence: CASSLNGLQETQYF.

This clonotype was observed many times. The rearrangement joins TRBV19 to TRBJ1-6; D is unclear. The CDR3 runs to 16 residues. V gave up 6 bases and J gave up 9 bases, with 21 bases separating them. CDR1 and CDR2 from the germline V gene are LNHDA and SQIVND (reference sequence). The CDR3 region is CASRETHQEVTSPLHF. The CDR3 DNA sequence: TGTGCCAGTAGAGAAACCCACCAGGAGGTGACTTCACCCCTCCACTTT.

The chain is built from TRBV19 and TRBJ2-7; a possible D gene is TRBD1 (6 bases). The CDR3 consists of 13 residues. CDR1 and CDR2 from the germline V gene are LNHDA and SQIVND (reference sequence). With 5 bases removed from V and 2 bases from J, the gap between germline ends came to 10 bases. CDR3 region: CASSVTGTYEQYF. The CDR3, as DNA: TGTGCCAGTAGTGTAACAGGGACCTACGAGCAGTACTTC.

This clonotype has ten or more counts. The chain combines TRBV2 with TRBJ1-4; 7 bases map to TRBD1. With 6 bases clipped from V and 3 bases from J, the junction kept 7 bases outside the gene matches. The CDR3 covers 15 residues. The germline V gene has CDR1 SNHLY and CDR2 FYNNEI. The CDR3 spells CASSAQGPSNEKLFF. The CDR3 coding sequence is TGTGCCAGCAGCGCACAGGGGCCGTCTAATGAAAAACTGTTTTTT.

Of note for this clonotype: The conserved phenylalanine or tryptophan is not found at the CDR3 terminus, so this likely reflects a read error. This chain uses TRBV7-3 with TRBJ2-7, with 10 bases that match TRBD2. Germline V gene data show CDR1 as SGHTA and CDR2 as FQGTGA. The CDR3 is made up of 15 amino acids. V dropped 3 bases and J dropped 3; count of bases not matched to a gene: 5. The CDR3 spells CASSLQRGGYYEQYL. CDR3 nucleotides: TGTGCCAGCAGCTTGCAGCGGGGGGGATACTACGAGCAGTACCTC.

V usage is TRBV24-1 and J usage is TRBJ2-7; TRBD1 is a possible D gene (6 bases). The germline V gene has CDR1 KGHDR and CDR2 SFDVKD. The CDR3 extends over 13 amino acids. V was shortened by 5 bases and J by 2 bases, with 9 bases between the two germline ends. CDR3 nucleotides: TGTGCCACCAGTGTTGGACAGACCTACGAGCAGTACTTC. Translation gives CATSVGQTYEQYF.